A selection of T cell receptor beta chains follows, all from one sample in a study of T-cell memory formation after mild COVID-19. TCRdb independently ran MiXCR on the 5' RACE reads; one entry per CDR3 protein. Of about 260,000 distinct CDR3 sequences in the sample, 8% to 10% are singletons; the top ten hold approximately 22%. Sequencing used PBMCs or a T cell subset sorted from them (not recorded which). The receptors originated from a young man who had mild COVID-19 (a few samples of this study predate the infection). Cell type and time point are not known. Each CDR3 is given with its conserved first and last residue. D genes are given only for firm matches. Rows give clone size only sometimes, using once, few, many, or a class for an expanded clone.

few,TRBV12-3/TRBV12-4,TRBJ2-1,-,TGTGCCAGTTCCAATTGGGGGGCGAACTACAATGAGCAGTTCTTC,CASSNWGANYNEQFF
few,TRBV6-2/TRBV6-3,TRBJ2-3,-,TGTGCCAGCAGTTACTCGAAACGTGGGGACGGAGACACAGATACGCAGTATTTT,CASSYSKRGDGDTDTQYF
-,TRBV7-9,TRBJ1-1,-,TGTGCCAGCAGGTCCCCCGGGACATCTGAAGCTTTCTTT,CASRSPGTSEAFF
few,TRBV12-3/TRBV12-4,TRBJ2-3,TRBD2,TGTGCCAGCAGTGGAAGCGGGGGGACTCCTTTTGGCACAGATACGCAGTATTTT,CASSGSGGTPFGTDTQYF
-,TRBV6-2/TRBV6-3,TRBJ2-3,TRBD1,TGTGCCAGCACGCCCAACAGGGGACCCCGCACAGATACGCAGTATTTT,CASTPNRGPRTDTQYF
few,TRBV4-2,TRBJ1-1,-,TGTGCCAGCAGCCAAGATGAAGGGAGGGCGAACACTGAAGCTTTCTTT,CASSQDEGRANTEAFF
few,TRBV5-1,TRBJ2-1,TRBD2,TGCGCCAGCAGCCAGCTAGCGGGGCCGAACAATGAGCAGTTCTTC,CASSQLAGPNNEQFF
-,TRBV7-7,TRBJ2-6,-,TGTGCCAGCAGCCCGGGGCTTAGCTCTGGGGCCAACGTCCTGACTTTC,CASSPGLSSGANVLTF
few,TRBV4-1,TRBJ2-1,-,TGCGCCAGCAGCCAAGAAACAGACGTTTGGGGCAATGAGCAGTTCTTC,CASSQETDVWGNEQFF
-,TRBV11-2,TRBJ2-5,-,TGTGCCAGCAGCTTATCCACTCTACAAGAGACCCAGTACTTC,CASSLSTLQETQYF
many,TRBV5-1,TRBJ2-1,TRBD2,TGCGCCAGCAGCTTTGGGCTAGCGGAGACCAATGAGCAGTTCTTC,CASSFGLAETNEQFF
few,TRBV7-9,TRBJ2-6,-,TGTGCCAGCAGCCCGATCGGACGGCTCTCTGGGGCCAACGTCCTGACTTTC,CASSPIGRLSGANVLTF
-,TRBV13,TRBJ2-1,-,TGTGCCAGCCGCTGGAGGGAAGAGCAGTTCTTC,CASRWREEQFF
-,TRBV5-6,TRBJ1-6,-,TGTGCCAGCAGCCCCCGGGGGCGATCAAATTCACCCCTCCACTTT,CASSPRGRSNSPLHF
few,TRBV2,TRBJ2-3,TRBD2,TGTGCCAGCAGTATTTGGCGGGGGGGCGGCACAGATACGCAGTATTTT,CASSIWRGGGTDTQYF
many,TRBV5-1,TRBJ1-2,-,TGCGCCAGCAGCACGCAGGGAGGAGGGTATGGCTACACCTTC,CASSTQGGGYGYTF
-,TRBV5-1,TRBJ1-2,-,TGCGCCAGCCGTTGGACAGCCAACTATGGCTACACCTTC,CASRWTANYGYTF
once,TRBV29-1,TRBJ2-3,-,TGCAGCGTTGACAGAGTTACTAGCACAGATACGCAGTATTTT,CSVDRVTSTDTQYF
-,TRBV29-1,TRBJ1-4,-,TGCAGCGCCCTCAGAGTCAATGAAAAACTGTTTTTT,CSALRVNEKLFF
few,TRBV5-5,TRBJ1-5,-,TGTGCCAGCAGCAAGCACCCAGGACCGGCAGGGAATCAGCCCCAGCATTTT,CASSKHPGPAGNQPQHF
many,TRBV12-3/TRBV12-4,TRBJ2-3,-,TGTGCCAGCAGTAAGATGACAGGCGACAGCACAGATACGCAGTATTTT,CASSKMTGDSTDTQYF
many,TRBV4-1,TRBJ2-5,-,TGCGCCAGCAGCCCCCCGGGGCATCAAGAGACCCAGTACTTC,CASSPPGHQETQYF
few,TRBV6-5,TRBJ2-2,-,TGTGCCAGCAGTGAGACTGCGAACACCGGGGAGCTGTTTTTT,CASSETANTGELFF
-,TRBV7-9,TRBJ1-2,-,TGTGCCAGCAGCTTAGTTGTCTATGGCTACACCTTC,CASSLVVYGYTF
few,TRBV6-5,TRBJ2-5,TRBD2,TGTGCCAGCAGTTATGGGGGGGATAAAGAGACCCAGTACTTC,CASSYGGDKETQYF
-,TRBV9,TRBJ1-2,-,TGTGCCAGCAGCGTAGAATCAGGCGCCTCCTATGGCTACACCTTC,CASSVESGASYGYTF
-,TRBV27,TRBJ2-7,TRBD2,TGTGCCAGCAGACCGGGACTAGTCTTGTTCTACGAGCAGTACTTC,CASRPGLVLFYEQYF
-,TRBV10-3,TRBJ2-7,TRBD1,TGTGCCATCAGTGCACAAGCCGGAGACAGGGGATACGAGCAGTACTTC,CAISAQAGDRGYEQYF
-,TRBV7-9,TRBJ1-5,TRBD1,TGTGCCAGCAGCTTGACAGGGGACAATCAGCCCCAGCATTTT,CASSLTGDNQPQHF